The entry that follows covers one TCR beta chain sequence. The record originates from a study of neurological immune-mediated disorders. Each sorted-subset library came from fewer than 1.1 million CD4+ or CD8+ T cells. With 10-nucleotide random UMIs, 5'RACE was used to make the cDNA. Every sequencing run produced over 200 million TCR-beta sequences that came from 15-18 subjects. One entry per CDR3 protein, called by TCRdb with MiXCR from the 5' RACE reads. Altogether 25,000 to 30,000 distinct CDR3 sequences are present, roughly 25% being singletons, with the ten largest covering 25% to 30%. The sequencing input was CD4+ T cells from blood. The source of this sequence is a man in his forties or fifties with HTLV-1-associated myelopathy (HAM/TSP).

This chain's CDR3 is CASSERATSSYEQYF. CDR3 coding DNA: TGTGCCAGCAGTGAAAGGGCTACTAGCTCATACGAGCAGTACTTC. This sequence joins TRBV2 and TRBJ2-7; possibly TRBD2 for D (6 bases). The CDR3 contains 15 residues. Looked up from germline, CDR1 is SNHLY and CDR2 is FYNNEI. V was pared by 2 bases and J by 4 bases, with 15 bases between.